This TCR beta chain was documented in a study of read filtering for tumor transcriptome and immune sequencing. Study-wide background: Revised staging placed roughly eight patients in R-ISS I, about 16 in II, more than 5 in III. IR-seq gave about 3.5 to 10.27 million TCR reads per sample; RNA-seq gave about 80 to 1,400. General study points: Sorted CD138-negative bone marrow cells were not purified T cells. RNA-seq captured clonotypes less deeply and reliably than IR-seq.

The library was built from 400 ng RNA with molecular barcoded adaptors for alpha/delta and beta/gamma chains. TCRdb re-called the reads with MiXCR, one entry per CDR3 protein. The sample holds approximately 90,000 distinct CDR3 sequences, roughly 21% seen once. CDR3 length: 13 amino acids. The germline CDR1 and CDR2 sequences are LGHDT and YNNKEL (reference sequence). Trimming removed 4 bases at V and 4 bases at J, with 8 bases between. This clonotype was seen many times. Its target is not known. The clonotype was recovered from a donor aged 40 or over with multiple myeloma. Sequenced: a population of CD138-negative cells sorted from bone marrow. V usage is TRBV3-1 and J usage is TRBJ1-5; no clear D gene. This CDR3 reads CASSPQANQPQHF. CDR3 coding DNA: TGTGCCAGCAGCCCGCAGGCGAATCAGCCCCAGCATTTT.